This T cell receptor beta chain stems from a study of cytomegalovirus exposure and HLA in healthy donors. This clone came up a few times. 13 Jbeta primers and 60 Vbeta primers were used for the PCR. Assay: immunoSEQ multiplex PCR; the TCRdb copy retains only in-frame clones and omits some. Altogether just over 200,000 clones are present, about two thirds being singletons, with the ten largest covering 2.6%. Trimming stripped 5 bases from V and 13 bases from J, with 20 bases between. CDR3 size: 13 residues. Germline values: CDR1 MNHNY, CDR2 SVGAGI (reference sequence). This TCR was sampled from a man aged 35 to 55 in good health and CMV-seropositive. Sequenced input: PBMCs. The gene calls are TRBV6-6 and TRBJ1-2, with TRBD1 as a possible D gene (6 bases). CDR3 loop: CASSRPETGTFTF. For the CDR3, the DNA is TGTGCCAGCAGTCGACCTGAGACCGGGACATTCACCTTC.